This TCR beta chain derives from a study of monozygotic twins with inflammatory bowel disease (dated by TCRdb to about 2019). In terms of the full investigation: In total, around 28 monozygotic twin pairs made up the full study: 19 Danish pairs, all IBD-discordant, plus nine German pairs, of which four were IBD-concordant and five were IBD-discordant. The search for disease-associated traits relied mainly on comparing, within discordant pairs, IBD patients with their genetically identical healthy co-twins. Each individual had, on average, about 151 000 unique TCRalpha sequences and 181 000 unique TCRbeta sequences available for analysis.

The library was made by 5' RACE. Preparation of each TCR library used approximately 3,700 ng of total RNA. cDNA was synthesized with SMARTScribe reverse transcriptase in eight separate reactions per sample. During cDNA synthesis, unique molecular identifiers containing a 6-nucleotide sample barcode were introduced by template switching. TCRalpha and TCRbeta cDNA was amplified in two nested PCRs of roughly 16 and 10 cycles, and bead purification was carried out after each PCR. Before amplification, the cDNA was both treated with uracil DNA-glycosylase and purified with the QIAquick PCR purification kit. The second PCR added Illumina TruSeq-compatible adapters along with sample-specific barcodes. TapeStation and Qubit were used to check library quality and concentration, and about 5.2 ng of each library went into the pool. Pooled libraries were sequenced on an Illumina HiSeq2500 single-index Rapid Run with 2 x 100 bp reads and custom sequencing primers. Under the source paper's analysis protocol: MiGEC version 1.2.6 was used for UMI-based consensus assembly to correct PCR and sequencing errors. V(D)J alignment, clonotype assembly and CDR3 extraction were performed with MiXCR version 2.1.1. Gene usage, clonotype sharing and MAIT/NKT TCR abundance were normalised by analysing the top 1000, 10 000 and 20 000 clonotypes per sample. Diversity was computed as the inverse Simpson index with the vegan R package after downsampling to 27 000 UMIs. Paired Mann-Whitney U tests were applied to discordant twin pairs, and Benjamini-Hochberg correction was used for multiple testing. TCRdb reprocessed the reads, so every CDR3 protein sequence counts as one entry and DNA is not shown. The V and J calls come from TCRdb's annotation, not from the publication. The sample has approximately 85,000 distinct CDR3 sequences on record. Roughly 7% of the sample is held by the ten biggest clonotypes.

The germline V gene provides CDR1 MGHRA and CDR2 YSYEKL. From cysteine to phenylalanine, the CDR3 is 15 amino acids long. The coding DNA is unavailable. Broad study findings and their caveats: Because patients were on differing immunosuppressive treatments, the repertoires may have picked up extra background noise and inter-individual variability. TCRbeta repertoire diversity, by inverse Simpson index, was decreased in IBD patients compared with their healthy co-twins. IBD patients shared fewer clonotypes with other individuals than healthy twins did, most markedly in patients showing signs of disease activity. No single strong signal or clonotype linked to IBD turned up in the results, so the idea that one exists was not supported. Repertoire similarity did not differ between concordant and discordant twins, possibly due to limited statistical power. The analysis was unable to tell apart different T cell subtypes.

About this clonotype: It has no known antigen specificity.

An approximately 2.5 ml peripheral blood sample was drawn into PAXgene tubes per donor and stored at -80°C. Without T cell sorting, total RNA was isolated from whole blood using the PAXgene blood miRNA kit on an automated QIAcube. Peripheral blood from monozygotic twin pairs who were concordant or discordant for inflammatory bowel disease underwent deep TCRalpha and TCRbeta repertoire profiling using unique molecular barcoding. Smoking habits were recorded for all twin pairs, and each individual was classified as a current, former or never smoker. What was sequenced was blood. The V and J segments used are TRBV4-1 and TRBJ2-4; TCRdb's D call of TRBD1 is untestable without DNA. This TCR was recovered from a human donor with ulcerative colitis or Crohn's disease, or a healthy co-twin of an affected twin (not recorded which). The CDR3 region: CASSQDDRGRDIQYF.